This T cell receptor (beta chain) is drawn from a study of post-analysis software for immune sequencing data. Carried by the TCR beta cDNA libraries were unique molecular identifiers. TCRdb used MiXCR to reprocess the PCR reads, holding one entry per CDR3 protein. Found here are 750,000 to 900,000 distinct CDR3 sequences, 40% to 55% of them singletons; the top ten hold around 4.7%. The length of the CDR3 is 15 residues. Trimming took 2 bases from V and 6 from J, leaving 18 bases between them. The germline V gene encodes CDR1 SGHRS and CDR2 YFSETQ. Regarding this clonotype: Its specificity is unknown.

Study-wide results and limits: Controls had significantly higher normalized Chao1 diversity than multiple sclerosis patients. TRBV5-6, TRBV5-1 and TRBV20-1 belonged to a set of roughly five TRBV segments that were more frequent in patients than controls.

V usage is TRBV5-1 and J usage is TRBJ2-7; D gene unclear. This TCR derives from a girl aged 10 to 17 with multiple sclerosis. The sequencing input was blood. The CDR3 spells CASSFRSGRTPEQYF. In nucleotides, the CDR3 is TGCGCCAGCAGCTTCAGAAGTGGGCGAACGCCCGAGCAGTACTTC.